This passage covers 19 T cell receptor beta chains from one sample sequenced in a study of cytomegalovirus exposure and HLA in healthy donors. The PCR made use of 60 Vbeta and 13 Jbeta primers. This table comes from immunoSEQ multiplex PCR, and its TCRdb copy is limited to in-frame clones, with some not included. The sample has roughly 130,000 clones, around 72% seen once. The sample comprised PBMCs. These receptors were collected from a woman aged 40 to 55 in good health and CMV-seronegative.

V and J are TRBV11-2 and TRBJ2-3; D is ambiguous. Per germline, CDR1 SGHAT and CDR2 FQNNGV. This CDR3 has 15 amino acids. Trimming pared 4 bases from V and 0 bases from J, leaving 11 bases between. Here the CDR3 DNA reads TGTGCCAGCAGCTCGTCGACTGATAGCACAGATACGCAGTATTTT. The encoded protein is CASSSSTDSTDTQYF. Variable domain in full (rest from reference TRBV11-2 and TRBJ2-3): EAGVAQSPRYKIIEKRQSVAFWCNPISGHATLYWYQQILGQGPKLLIQFQNNGVVDDSQLPKDRFSAERLKGVDSTLKIQPAKLEDSAVYLCASSSSTDSTDTQYFGPGTRLTVL.

The chain is built from TRBV2 and TRBJ1-2; 8 nucleotides agree with TRBD1. The CDR3 length is 13 residues. Germline CDR1 SNHLY, CDR2 FYNNEI. V lost 4 bases and J lost 2; bases outside the gene matches: 0. CDR3 DNA sequence: TGTGCCAGCAGTGGACAGGGGAACTATGGCTACACCTTC. Amino acid sequence: CASSGQGNYGYTF.

DNA of the CDR3: TGTGCCAGCAGCTCCGCTACAGGGGCAGATACGCAGTATTTT. Encoded protein: CASSSATGADTQYF. This chain connects TRBV7-9 to TRBJ2-3; TRBD1 agrees at 7 bases. The germline V gene encodes CDR1 SEHNR and CDR2 FQNEAQ (reference sequence). The trim removed 4 bases at V and 4 bases at J, leaving 5 bases unmatched. The CDR3 totals 14 residues.

The chain is built from TRBV7-9 and TRBJ1-2; possibly TRBD1 for D (5 bases). The V gene's germline CDR1 is SEHNR and CDR2 FQNEAQ (reference sequence). There are 12 residues in the CDR3. V lost 1 base and J lost 7, with 7 bases in between. CDR3 sequence reads: CASSLEGLGYTF. The DNA of the CDR3 is TGTGCCAGCAGCTTAGAGGGGCTTGGCTACACCTTC.

J is TRBJ2-1 and V is TRBV27, with 11 positions matching TRBD2. The CDR3 is 16 residues long. The V gene's germline CDR1 is MNHEY and CDR2 SMNVEV (reference sequence). Trimming cost V 4 bases and J 4 bases; bases outside gene matches: 6. The CDR3 nucleotides read TGTGCCAGCAGTTCCCAGGGACTAGCGGCTTACAATGAGCAGTTCTTC. Encoded protein: CASSSQGLAAYNEQFF.

The V gene is TRBV5-1, the J gene TRBJ2-5, with D unresolved. This CDR3 comprises 15 residues. The V gene lost 4 bases and the J gene lost 0 bases, with 13 bases spanning the gap. Germline V CDR1 and CDR2: SGHRS, YFSETQ. In DNA, the CDR3 is TGCGCCAGCAGCCCCCAGACACCCCACCAAGAGACCCAGTACTTC. It encodes CASSPQTPHQETQYF.

A note on this clone: One junction end disagrees with the germline gene, perhaps due to a read error. The chain couples TRBV11-3 to TRBJ2-6, with D maybe TRBD1 (5 bases). Germline V CDR1 and CDR2: SGHNT, YENEEA. The CDR3 spans 16 residues. The DNA for the CDR3 is TGTGCCAGCAGCTCAACAGGAACAGCTGGGGCCAACGCCCTGACTTTC. Translating it yields CASSSTGTAGANALTF.

The chain links TRBV4-1 to TRBJ1-6; D gene uncertain. V lost 3 bases, J lost 12 bases, and 9 bases lay in between. The CDR3 is made up of 12 amino acids. Germline V gives CDR1 MGHRA, CDR2 YSYEKL. CDR3 in amino acids: CASSQGPEPLHF. The DNA for the CDR3 is TGCGCCAGCAGCCAGGGCCCTGAACCCCTCCACTTT.

The chain links TRBV4-2 to TRBJ2-7, with TRBD1 as a possible D gene (7 bases). Germline-derived CDR1 and CDR2 are LGHNA and YNFKEQ. V lost 2 bases, J lost 2 bases, and 13 bases lay in between. The CDR3 has 15 residues. The CDR3 region is CASSQLAQGAYEQYF. The CDR3 DNA sequence: TGTGCCAGCAGCCAACTAGCGCAGGGGGCCTACGAGCAGTACTTC.

The CDR3 sequence: CASSSTGMNNEQFF. The CDR3 DNA sequence: TGTGCCAGCAGCTCCACAGGGATGAACAATGAGCAGTTCTTC. J is TRBJ2-1 and V is TRBV7-9, with D perhaps matching TRBD1 (6 bases). The CDR3 covers 14 residues. Trimming pared 4 bases from V and 5 bases from J, leaving 12 bases between. Per the germline V gene, CDR1 is SEHNR and CDR2 is FQNEAQ (reference sequence).

The genes are TRBV21-1 and TRBJ1-2; TRBD1, the table's D call, lacks a check against the DNA. TRBV21-1 is a pseudogene segment. The CDR3 consists of 12 residues. In DNA form, the CDR3 reads TGTGCCAGGAAGGACAGGGGGTATAGCTACACCTTC. This gives the protein CARKDRGYSYTF.

The J gene is TRBJ1-2, the V gene TRBV14; 8 positions match TRBD1. After removal of 0 bases from V and 3 bases from J, the junction contained 6 bases not matched to a gene. The length of the CDR3 is 16 residues. Germline V CDR1 and CDR2: SGHDN, FVKESK. The CDR3, as DNA: TGTGCCAGCAGCCAAGAGAACAGGGGGTATGACTATGGCTACACCTTC. Its protein product is CASSQENRGYDYGYTF. Full variable domain (outside the CDR3, taken from reference TRBV14 and TRBJ1-2): EAGVTQFPSHSVIEKGQTVTLRCDPISGHDNLYWYRRVMGKEIKFLLHFVKESKQDESGMPNNRFLAERTGGTYSTLKVQPAELEDSGVYFCASSQENRGYDYGYTFGSGTRLTVV.

The chain links TRBV11-3 to TRBJ2-7, with D maybe TRBD1 (6 bases). Trimming took 0 bases from V and 6 from J, leaving 21 bases between them. In germline, CDR1 is SGHNT, CDR2 YENEEA. The CDR3 has 17 amino acids. CDR3 nucleotide sequence: TGTGCCAGCAGCTTAGATCGTTGTAGGACAGACCCCCTCGAGCAGTACTTC. It encodes CASSLDRCRTDPLEQYF.

This chain uses TRBV7-9 with TRBJ2-2, with 13 bases lining up with TRBD2. Trimming removed 5 bases from V and 5 bases from J; junction bases left unmatched: 5. Germline V lookup: CDR1 SEHNR, CDR2 FQNEAQ (reference sequence). The CDR3 has 16 residues. CDR3 region: CASSLGLAGETGELFF. The CDR3 DNA reads TGTGCCAGCAGCCTCGGACTAGCGGGAGAGACCGGGGAGCTGTTTTTT.

The rearrangement joins TRBV19 to TRBJ1-4, with 10 bases matching TRBD1. Trimming cost V 4 bases and J 8 bases; bases outside gene matches: 7. Germline CDR1 and CDR2: LNHDA and SQIVND (reference sequence). The CDR3 is 15 amino acids. CDR3 in DNA: TGTGCCAGTAGTACGCGACAGGGGGCGCGGGAAAAACTGTTTTTT. It translates to CASSTRQGAREKLFF.

This chain uses TRBV29-1 with TRBJ2-3; D possibly corresponds to TRBD2 (6 bases). Germline values: CDR1 SQVTM, CDR2 ANQGSEA. The CDR3 is 13 amino acids. Trimming left V 6 bases short and J 0 bases short, with 10 bases between. CDR3 nucleotides: TGCAGCGTGGAGGGACCTAGCACAGATACGCAGTATTTT. Its protein product is CSVEGPSTDTQYF.

This clone has just one count. V gene TRBV11-2 combines with J gene TRBJ2-7; D may be TRBD2 (6 bases). Per the germline V gene, CDR1 is SGHAT and CDR2 is FQNNGV. The CDR3 loop spans 13 amino acids. Trimming removed 5 bases at V and 5 bases at J, with 13 bases between. The DNA of the CDR3 is TGTGCCAGCAGCCTTGGACTAACTAACGAGCAGTACTTC. This translates into CASSLGLTNEQYF.

The V gene is TRBV5-4, the J gene TRBJ2-7; D is possibly TRBD1 (6 bases). The germline gives CDR1 SGHNT, CDR2 YYREEE (reference sequence). The CDR3 is 13 amino acids. Trimming stripped 2 bases from V and 3 bases from J, with 9 bases between. The CDR3: CASSLGTLYEQYF. The DNA for the CDR3 is TGTGCCAGCAGCTTAGGGACACTCTACGAGCAGTACTTC.

V gene TRBV11-2 combines with J gene TRBJ2-3; TRBD1 matches 9 bases. From germline, CDR1 is SGHAT and CDR2 FQNNGV. V was clipped by 1 base and J by 2 bases; unmatched bases: 10. The CDR3 runs to 18 residues. CDR3 in DNA: TGTGCCAGCAGCTTAGGTAGAACAGGGGGCGGCTTCACAGATACGCAGTATTTT. Protein sequence: CASSLGRTGGGFTDTQYF.